This T cell receptor beta chain was found in a study of T-cell memory formation after mild COVID-19. As for the study in general: Clusters of TCRs were largely donor specific.

5'RACE primed at constant segments yielded TCR alpha and TCR beta cDNA libraries bearing sample barcodes and UMIs. Via MiXCR, TCRdb re-called the 5' RACE reads, giving one row per CDR3 protein. The data contain approximately 490,000 distinct CDR3 sequences, about 20% of them seen just once; the ten biggest clones take up around 12%. Germline V gene sequence: CDR1 LGHNA, CDR2 YSLEER. This CDR3 is 14 amino acids long. V trimming: 8 bases; J trimming: 4 bases; junction bases outside the gene matches: 9. The sample taken for sequencing was PBMCs or a T cell subset sorted from them (not recorded which). This sequence was found in an adult woman who had mild COVID-19 (a few samples of this study predate the infection). Cell type and time point are not known. This sequence joins TRBV4-3 and TRBJ2-3, with 7 bases that match TRBD2. For the CDR3, the DNA is TGCGCCAGCCGATTGGGGGGGGACGCAGATACGCAGTATTTT. It codes for CASRLGGDADTQYF.